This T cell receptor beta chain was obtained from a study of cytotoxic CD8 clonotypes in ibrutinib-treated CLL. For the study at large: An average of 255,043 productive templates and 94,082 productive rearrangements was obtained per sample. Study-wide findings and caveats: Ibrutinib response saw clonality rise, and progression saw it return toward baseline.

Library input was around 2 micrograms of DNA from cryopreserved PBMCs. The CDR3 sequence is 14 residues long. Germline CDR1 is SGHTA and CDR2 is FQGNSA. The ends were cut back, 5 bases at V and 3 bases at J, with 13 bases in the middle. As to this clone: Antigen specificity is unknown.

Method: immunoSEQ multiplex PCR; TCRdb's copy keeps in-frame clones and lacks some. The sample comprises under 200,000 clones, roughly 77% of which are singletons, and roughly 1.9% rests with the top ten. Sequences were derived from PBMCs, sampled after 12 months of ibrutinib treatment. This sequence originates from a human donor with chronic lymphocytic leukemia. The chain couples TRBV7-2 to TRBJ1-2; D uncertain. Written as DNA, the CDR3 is TGTGCCAGCAGCCCCTGGACGGTTGACTATGGCTACACCTTC. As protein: CASSPWTVDYGYTF.